The 17 T cell receptor beta chains presented below share a single source sample, sequenced in a study of T cell repertoires in cytomegalovirus infection. TCRdb reprocessed the reads via MiXCR and lists one record per CDR3 protein. The sample consists of roughly 150,000 distinct CDR3 sequences, 15% to 20% of them appearing once. The sequenced material came from CD8+ T cells from PBMCs. Receptors were obtained from a human donor in good health (CMV status not recorded). Some clones in this sample may be carry-over from other donors' samples.

This clonotype was observed many times. The chain joins TRBV12-3 or TRBV12-4 to TRBJ2-5, with D unresolved. V lost 0 bases and J lost 2, with 10 bases in between. There are 15 residues in the CDR3. In DNA form, the CDR3 reads TGTGCCAGCAGTTTAGCGTGGATCGCGCAAGAGACCCAGTACTTC. Translated: CASSLAWIAQETQYF.

In its sample, this clonotype was seen many times. The rearrangement uses TRBV7-2 and TRBJ2-1, with D possibly matching TRBD2 (5 bases). Germline CDR1 is SGHTA and CDR2 is FQGNSA. V was pared by 1 base and J by 4 bases, with 11 bases between. The CDR3 extends over 15 amino acids. The CDR3 loop reads CASSLGPREYNEQFF. For the CDR3, the DNA is TGTGCCAGCAGCTTAGGACCTAGGGAGTACAATGAGCAGTTCTTC. Full variable domain (rest looked up from reference TRBV7-2 and TRBJ2-1): GAGVSQSPSNKVTEKGKDVELRCDPISGHTALYWYRQSLGQGLEFLIYFQGNSAPDKSGLPSDRFSAERTGGSVSTLTIQRTQQEDSAVYLCASSLGPREYNEQFFGPGTRLTVL.

The J gene is TRBJ1-1, the V gene TRBV6-1, with D possibly TRBD1 on 5 matching bases. Between the trimmed V and J ends, which lost 5 bases and 0 bases, there was a span of 13 bases. CDR3 length: 15 residues. Germline lookup yields CDR1 MNHNS and CDR2 SASEGT. CDR3 DNA sequence: TGTGCCAGCAGTACGAAGGGGAGCTTGAACACTGAAGCTTTCTTT. Translation: CASSTKGSLNTEAFF.

This chain joins TRBV28 and TRBJ2-1; D is perhaps TRBD2 (6 bases). The CDR3 runs to 13 residues. With 7 bases removed from V and 11 bases from J, the gap between germline ends came to 18 bases. CDR1 and CDR2 (germline): MDHEN, SYDVKM. The CDR3 loop is CASTSGRRVKQFF. Written as DNA, the CDR3 is TGTGCCAGCACCTCCGGGCGGAGGGTGAAGCAGTTCTTC.

The chain uses TRBV11-2 and TRBJ2-7; no clear D gene. The CDR3 contains 13 residues. V gave up 1 base and J gave up 6 bases, with 10 bases separating them. In germline, CDR1 is SGHAT, CDR2 FQNNGV. The CDR3 nucleotides read TGTGCCAGCAGCTTAGGGGGAAGGCTCGAGCAGTACTTC. Its translation is CASSLGGRLEQYF.

This clonotype was observed a handful of times. The gene calls are TRBV29-1 and TRBJ2-1; 7 bases match TRBD2. V shed 6 bases, J shed 2 bases, and the junction held 7 bases outside the gene matches. The CDR3 contains 14 residues. Germline loops: CDR1 SQVTM, CDR2 ANQGSEA. DNA of the CDR3: TGCAGCGTCCCGGAACGGGGGGCCTACAATGAGCAGTTCTTC. This codes for CSVPERGAYNEQFF.

V usage is TRBV7-8 and J usage is TRBJ2-7, with 11 bases fitting TRBD2. The length of the CDR3 is 15 residues. The trim removed 5 bases at V and 3 bases at J, leaving 6 bases unmatched. Germline V CDR1 and CDR2: SGHVS, FQNEAQ. The CDR3 nucleotides read TGTGCCAGCAGCGACGGACTAGCGGGCTTCTACGAGCAGTACTTC. It yields the protein CASSDGLAGFYEQYF.

This clonotype was observed many times. V and J are TRBV6-2 or TRBV6-3 and TRBJ2-2; D remains ambiguous. Trimming cost V 5 bases and J 6 bases, with 7 bases left between them. The CDR3 runs 12 residues. The germline V gene has CDR1 MNHEY and CDR2 SVGEGT. The CDR3 protein is CASSPGAGELFF. For the CDR3, the DNA is TGTGCCAGCAGTCCTGGGGCCGGGGAGCTGTTTTTT.

The chain has TRBV7-9 and TRBJ2-5; maybe TRBD1 (6 bases). The CDR3 totals 15 residues. Germline loops: CDR1 SEHNR, CDR2 FQNEAQ (reference sequence). V dropped 5 bases and J dropped 3 bases, with 16 bases sitting between them. The CDR3 DNA reads as TGTGCCAGCAGCCCCCCGGGACAAGAGAAAGAGACCCAGTACTTC. The encoded protein is CASSPPGQEKETQYF. Variable domain in full (rest from reference TRBV7-9 and TRBJ2-5): DTGVSQNPRHKITKRGQNVTFRCDPISEHNRLYWYRQTLGQGPEFLTYFQNEAQLEKSRLLSDRFSAERPKGSFSTLEIQRTEQGDSAMYLCASSPPGQEKETQYFGPGTRLLVL.

This chain links TRBV20-1 with TRBJ2-1; no clear D gene. Germline V gene data show CDR1 as DFQATT and CDR2 as SNEGSKA (reference sequence). V lost 4 bases to trimming and J lost 1 base, with 20 bases between them. CDR3 length equals 17 residues. For the CDR3, the DNA is TGCAGTGCTAATATCCGGTTGGAAGCGAGGTCCTACAATGAGCAGTTCTTC. It is translated as CSANIRLEARSYNEQFF.

This clonotype was detected ten times or more. The chain combines TRBV7-9 with TRBJ1-1; no reliable D call. The CDR3 is made up of 13 amino acids. Germline V lookup: CDR1 SEHNR, CDR2 FQNEAQ (reference sequence). The V end was cut by 5 bases, the J end by 1 base, with 8 bases between. CDR3 region: CASSPPWNTEAFF. DNA of the CDR3: TGTGCCAGCAGCCCCCCGTGGAACACTGAAGCTTTCTTT.

This clonotype came up a few times. The chain employs TRBV7-8 and TRBJ1-1, with D uncertain. CDR3 length: 11 amino acids. Trimming took off 8 bases at V and 3 bases at J, with 7 bases between the two ends. Per germline, CDR1 SGHVS and CDR2 FQNEAQ. The CDR3 loop reads CASFDDTEAFF. As DNA, the CDR3 is TGTGCCAGCTTCGATGACACTGAAGCTTTCTTT. The complete variable domain, with remaining parts taken from reference TRBV7-8 and TRBJ1-1, reads GAGVSQSPRYKVAKRGQDVALRCDPISGHVSLFWYQQALGQGPEFLTYFQNEAQLDKSGLPSDRFFAERPEGSVSTLKIQRTQQEDSAVYLCASFDDTEAFFGQGTRLTVV.

This clonotype was detected a few times. V and J are TRBV4-3 and TRBJ2-7, with unresolved D. V was shortened by 3 bases and J by 6 bases, with 6 bases between the two germline ends. CDR1 and CDR2 (germline): LGHNA, YSLEER. This CDR3 has 11 amino acids. DNA of the CDR3: TGCGCCAGCAGCCAGGGAAGCGAGCAGTACTTC. Translating it yields CASSQGSEQYF.

Only a few counts were recorded for this clonotype. V and J are TRBV6-5 and TRBJ2-7; D is perhaps TRBD1 or TRBD2 (5 bases each). CDR1 is MNHEY and CDR2 is SVGAGI in the germline V gene. The CDR3 extends over 15 amino acids. The V and J ends lost 4 bases and 1 base respectively, with 14 bases between them. CDR3 nucleotides: TGTGCCAGCAGTTTAGGCCTCGGGACGTCCTACGAGCAGTACTTC. Translating gives CASSLGLGTSYEQYF.

The genes are TRBV27 and TRBJ2-7; TRBD2 might be the D (5 bases). The V and J ends lost 6 bases and 6 bases respectively, with 12 bases between them. CDR1 MNHEY and CDR2 SMNVEV come from the germline V gene (reference sequence). The CDR3 sequence is 12 residues long. The chain's CDR3 is CASSRLSGEQYF. DNA of the CDR3: TGTGCCAGCAGCCGTCTGAGCGGCGAGCAGTACTTC.

The rearrangement uses TRBV12-3 or TRBV12-4 and TRBJ2-1; TRBD2 matches at 11 bases. Trimming removed 0 bases from V and 10 bases from J; junction bases left unmatched: 8. The CDR3 covers 16 residues. CDR3 sequence reads: CASSLASGRAGGEQFF. CDR3 sequence (DNA): TGTGCCAGCAGTTTAGCTAGCGGGAGGGCCGGGGGCGAGCAGTTCTTC.

This clonotype was found a few times. The gene calls are TRBV7-9 and TRBJ1-1, with TRBD1 as a possible D gene (5 bases). CDR1 and CDR2 (germline): SEHNR, FQNEAQ (reference sequence). The CDR3 sequence is 12 residues long. The germline V and J ends were trimmed by 6 bases and 7 bases, with 12 bases remaining between them. In DNA form, the CDR3 reads TGTGCCAGCAGGGAACAGGTGCGTGAAGCTTTCTTT. It codes for CASREQVREAFF.